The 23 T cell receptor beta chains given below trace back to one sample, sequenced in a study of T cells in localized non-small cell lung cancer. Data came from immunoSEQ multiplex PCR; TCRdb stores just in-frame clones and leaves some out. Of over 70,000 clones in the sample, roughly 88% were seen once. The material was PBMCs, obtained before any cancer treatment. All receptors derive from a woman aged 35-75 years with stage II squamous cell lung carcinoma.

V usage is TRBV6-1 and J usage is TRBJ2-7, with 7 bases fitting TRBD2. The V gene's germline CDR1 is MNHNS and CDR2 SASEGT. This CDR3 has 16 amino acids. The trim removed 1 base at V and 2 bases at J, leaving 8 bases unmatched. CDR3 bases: TGTGCCAGCAGTGAAGTCGGCGGGAGAGGGACCTACGAGCAGTACTTC. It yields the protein CASSEVGGRGTYEQYF.

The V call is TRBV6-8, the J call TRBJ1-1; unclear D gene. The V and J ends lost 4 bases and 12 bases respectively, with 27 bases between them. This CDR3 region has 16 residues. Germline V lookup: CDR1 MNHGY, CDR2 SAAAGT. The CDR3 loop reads CASSFQSWPPRIRSFF. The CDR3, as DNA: TGTGCCAGCAGTTTCCAAAGTTGGCCTCCCCGGATCCGGTCTTTCTTT.

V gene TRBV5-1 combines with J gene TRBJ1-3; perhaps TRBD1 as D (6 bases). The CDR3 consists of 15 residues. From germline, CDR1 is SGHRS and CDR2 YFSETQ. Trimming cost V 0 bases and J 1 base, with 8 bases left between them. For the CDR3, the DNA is TGCGCCAGCAGCTTGGATACAGGGTCTGGAAACACCATATATTTT. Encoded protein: CASSLDTGSGNTIYF. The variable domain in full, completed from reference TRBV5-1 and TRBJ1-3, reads KAGVTQTPRYLIKTRGQQVTLSCSPISGHRSVSWYQQTPGQGLQFLFEYFSETQRNKGNFPGRFSGRQFSNSRSEMNVSTLELGDSALYLCASSLDTGSGNTIYFGEGSWLTVV.

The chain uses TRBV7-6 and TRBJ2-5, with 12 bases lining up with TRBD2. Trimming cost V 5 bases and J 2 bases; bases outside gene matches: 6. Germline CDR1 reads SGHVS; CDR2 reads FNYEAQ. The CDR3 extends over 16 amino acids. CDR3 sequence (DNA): TGTGCCAGCAGCACTAAGACTAGCGGGAGACAAGAGACCCAGTACTTC. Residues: CASSTKTSGRQETQYF.

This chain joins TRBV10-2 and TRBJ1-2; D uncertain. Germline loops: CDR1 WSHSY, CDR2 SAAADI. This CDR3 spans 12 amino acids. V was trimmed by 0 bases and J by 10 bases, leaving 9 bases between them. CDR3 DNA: TGCGCCAGCAGTGAGTCAAAGGATTTCTACACCTTC. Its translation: CASSESKDFYTF.

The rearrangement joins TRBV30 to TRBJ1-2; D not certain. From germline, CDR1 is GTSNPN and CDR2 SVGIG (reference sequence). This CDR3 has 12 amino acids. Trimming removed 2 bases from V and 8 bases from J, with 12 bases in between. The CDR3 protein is CAWSRPKSGYTF. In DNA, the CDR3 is TGTGCCTGGAGTCGGCCCAAGAGCGGCTACACCTTC. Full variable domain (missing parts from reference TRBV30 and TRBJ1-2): SQTIHQWPATLVQPVGSPLSLECTVEGTSNPNLYWYRQAAGRGLQLLFYSVGIGQISSEVPQNLSASRPQDRQFILSSKKLLLSDSGFYLCAWSRPKSGYTFGSGTRLTVV.

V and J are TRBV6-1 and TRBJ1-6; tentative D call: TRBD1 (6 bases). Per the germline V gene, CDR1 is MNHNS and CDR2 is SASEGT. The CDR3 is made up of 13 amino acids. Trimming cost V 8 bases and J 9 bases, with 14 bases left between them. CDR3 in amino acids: CASSQGVGSPLHF. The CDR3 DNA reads TGTGCCAGCTCACAGGGAGTAGGTTCACCCCTCCACTTT.

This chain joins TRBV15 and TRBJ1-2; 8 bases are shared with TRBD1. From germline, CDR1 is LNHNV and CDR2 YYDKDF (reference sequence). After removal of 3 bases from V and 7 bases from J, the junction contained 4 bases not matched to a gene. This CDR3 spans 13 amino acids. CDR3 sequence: CATSRDRVTGYTF. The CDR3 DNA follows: TGTGCCACCAGCAGGGACAGGGTGACTGGCTACACCTTC.

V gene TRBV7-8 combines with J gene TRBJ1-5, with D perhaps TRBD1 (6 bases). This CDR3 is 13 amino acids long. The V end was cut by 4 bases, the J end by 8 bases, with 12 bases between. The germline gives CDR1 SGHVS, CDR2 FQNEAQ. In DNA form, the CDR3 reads TGTGCCAGCAGCTGGGACATTCGGAAGCCCCAGCATTTT. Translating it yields CASSWDIRKPQHF.

The CDR3 nucleotides read TGTGCCAGCAGTGAAGGTGCTAGCGGTTATTACGAGCAGTACTTC. Its protein is CASSEGASGYYEQYF. The rearrangement joins TRBV6-1 to TRBJ2-7; 7 bases match TRBD2. Germline V gene data show CDR1 as MNHNS and CDR2 as SASEGT. The length of the CDR3 is 15 residues. The ends lost 1 base at V and 4 bases at J; junction bases unmatched: 7.

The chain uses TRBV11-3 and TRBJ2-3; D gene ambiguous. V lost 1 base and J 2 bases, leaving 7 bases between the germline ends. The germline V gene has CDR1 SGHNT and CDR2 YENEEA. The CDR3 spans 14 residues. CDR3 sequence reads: CASSLGKATDTQYF. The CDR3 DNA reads TGTGCCAGCAGCTTAGGTAAAGCCACAGATACGCAGTATTTT.

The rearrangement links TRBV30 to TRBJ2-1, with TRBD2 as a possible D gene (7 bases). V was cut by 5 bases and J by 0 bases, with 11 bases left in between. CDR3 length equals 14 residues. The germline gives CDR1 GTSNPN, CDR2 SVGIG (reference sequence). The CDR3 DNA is TGTGCCTGGGGGAGGGGGGTCTCCTACAATGAGCAGTTCTTC. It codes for CAWGRGVSYNEQFF.

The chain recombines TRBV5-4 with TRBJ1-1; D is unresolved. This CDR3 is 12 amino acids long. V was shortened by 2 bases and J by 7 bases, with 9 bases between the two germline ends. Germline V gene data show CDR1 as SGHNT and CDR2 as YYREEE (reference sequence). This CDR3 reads CASSFGGIEAFF. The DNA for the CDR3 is TGTGCCAGCAGCTTCGGAGGCATTGAAGCTTTCTTT.

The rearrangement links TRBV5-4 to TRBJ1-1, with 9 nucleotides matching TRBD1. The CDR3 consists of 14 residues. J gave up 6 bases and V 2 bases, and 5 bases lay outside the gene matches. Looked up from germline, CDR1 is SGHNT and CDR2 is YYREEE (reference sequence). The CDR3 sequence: CASSFRGQGPEAFF. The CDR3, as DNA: TGTGCCAGCAGCTTTCGCGGACAGGGGCCTGAAGCTTTCTTT.

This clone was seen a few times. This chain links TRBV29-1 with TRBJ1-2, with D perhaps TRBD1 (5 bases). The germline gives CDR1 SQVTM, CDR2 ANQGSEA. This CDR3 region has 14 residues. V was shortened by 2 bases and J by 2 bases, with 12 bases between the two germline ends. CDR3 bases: TGCAGCGTTGAAATTCAGGGTGGGAACTATGGCTACACCTTC. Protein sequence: CSVEIQGGNYGYTF.

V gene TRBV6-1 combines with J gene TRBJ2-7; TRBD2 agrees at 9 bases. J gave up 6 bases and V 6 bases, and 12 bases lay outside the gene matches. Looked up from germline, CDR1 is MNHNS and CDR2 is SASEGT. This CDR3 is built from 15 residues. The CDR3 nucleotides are TGTGCCAGCAGGGCGGCGGGGGGGCCCCTCGGCGAGCAGTACTTC. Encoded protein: CASRAAGGPLGEQYF.

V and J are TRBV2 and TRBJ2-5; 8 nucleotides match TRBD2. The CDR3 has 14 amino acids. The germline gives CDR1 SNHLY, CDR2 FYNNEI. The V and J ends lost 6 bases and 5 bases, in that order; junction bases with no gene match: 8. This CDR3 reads CASSVRGVGETQYF. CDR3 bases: TGTGCCAGCAGCGTGCGGGGGGTAGGGGAGACCCAGTACTTC.

The CDR3 region is CASSLALGQVRGEQYF. The DNA for the CDR3 is TGCGCCAGCAGCTTGGCCCTGGGACAGGTGAGGGGCGAGCAGTACTTC. V and J are TRBV5-1 and TRBJ2-7; 8 nucleotides match TRBD1. The V segment lost 0 bases and the J segment 6 bases; nucleotides outside the gene matches: 11. The germline V gene encodes CDR1 SGHRS and CDR2 YFSETQ. CDR3 length: 16 amino acids.

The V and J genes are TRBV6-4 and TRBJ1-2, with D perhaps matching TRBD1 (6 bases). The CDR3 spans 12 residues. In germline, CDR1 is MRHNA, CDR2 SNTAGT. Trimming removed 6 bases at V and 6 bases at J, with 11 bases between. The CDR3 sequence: CASRDSVHGYTF. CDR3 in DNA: TGTGCCAGCAGGGACAGCGTGCATGGCTACACCTTC.

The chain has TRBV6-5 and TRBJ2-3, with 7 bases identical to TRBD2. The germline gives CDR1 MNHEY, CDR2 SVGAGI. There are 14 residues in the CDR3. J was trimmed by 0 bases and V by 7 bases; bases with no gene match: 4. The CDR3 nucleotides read TGTGCCAGCAAGCGGGGTTTTAGCACAGATACGCAGTATTTT. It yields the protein CASKRGFSTDTQYF.

CDR3 region: CASRAGLAMYEQYF. CDR3 DNA sequence: TGTGCCAGCAGGGCCGGACTAGCGATGTACGAGCAGTACTTC. The chain is built from TRBV2 and TRBJ2-5; 9 positions match TRBD2. The J call may be faulty, since TRBJ2-7 better matches the DNA end. Germline assignment: CDR1 SNHLY and CDR2 FYNNEI. This CDR3 is 14 amino acids long.

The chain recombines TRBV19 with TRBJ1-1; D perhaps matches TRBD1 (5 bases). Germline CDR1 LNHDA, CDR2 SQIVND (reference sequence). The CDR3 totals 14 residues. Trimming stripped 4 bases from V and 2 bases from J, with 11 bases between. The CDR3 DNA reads TGTGCCAGTAGTACTGACAGAATCAACACTGAAGCTTTCTTT. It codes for CASSTDRINTEAFF.

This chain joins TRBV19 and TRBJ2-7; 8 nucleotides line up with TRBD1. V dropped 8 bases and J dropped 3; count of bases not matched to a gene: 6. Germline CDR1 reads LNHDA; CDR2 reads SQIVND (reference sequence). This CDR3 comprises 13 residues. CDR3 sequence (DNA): TGTGCCAGTCGGCGGACAGGGATCTACGAGCAGTACTTC. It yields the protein CASRRTGIYEQYF.